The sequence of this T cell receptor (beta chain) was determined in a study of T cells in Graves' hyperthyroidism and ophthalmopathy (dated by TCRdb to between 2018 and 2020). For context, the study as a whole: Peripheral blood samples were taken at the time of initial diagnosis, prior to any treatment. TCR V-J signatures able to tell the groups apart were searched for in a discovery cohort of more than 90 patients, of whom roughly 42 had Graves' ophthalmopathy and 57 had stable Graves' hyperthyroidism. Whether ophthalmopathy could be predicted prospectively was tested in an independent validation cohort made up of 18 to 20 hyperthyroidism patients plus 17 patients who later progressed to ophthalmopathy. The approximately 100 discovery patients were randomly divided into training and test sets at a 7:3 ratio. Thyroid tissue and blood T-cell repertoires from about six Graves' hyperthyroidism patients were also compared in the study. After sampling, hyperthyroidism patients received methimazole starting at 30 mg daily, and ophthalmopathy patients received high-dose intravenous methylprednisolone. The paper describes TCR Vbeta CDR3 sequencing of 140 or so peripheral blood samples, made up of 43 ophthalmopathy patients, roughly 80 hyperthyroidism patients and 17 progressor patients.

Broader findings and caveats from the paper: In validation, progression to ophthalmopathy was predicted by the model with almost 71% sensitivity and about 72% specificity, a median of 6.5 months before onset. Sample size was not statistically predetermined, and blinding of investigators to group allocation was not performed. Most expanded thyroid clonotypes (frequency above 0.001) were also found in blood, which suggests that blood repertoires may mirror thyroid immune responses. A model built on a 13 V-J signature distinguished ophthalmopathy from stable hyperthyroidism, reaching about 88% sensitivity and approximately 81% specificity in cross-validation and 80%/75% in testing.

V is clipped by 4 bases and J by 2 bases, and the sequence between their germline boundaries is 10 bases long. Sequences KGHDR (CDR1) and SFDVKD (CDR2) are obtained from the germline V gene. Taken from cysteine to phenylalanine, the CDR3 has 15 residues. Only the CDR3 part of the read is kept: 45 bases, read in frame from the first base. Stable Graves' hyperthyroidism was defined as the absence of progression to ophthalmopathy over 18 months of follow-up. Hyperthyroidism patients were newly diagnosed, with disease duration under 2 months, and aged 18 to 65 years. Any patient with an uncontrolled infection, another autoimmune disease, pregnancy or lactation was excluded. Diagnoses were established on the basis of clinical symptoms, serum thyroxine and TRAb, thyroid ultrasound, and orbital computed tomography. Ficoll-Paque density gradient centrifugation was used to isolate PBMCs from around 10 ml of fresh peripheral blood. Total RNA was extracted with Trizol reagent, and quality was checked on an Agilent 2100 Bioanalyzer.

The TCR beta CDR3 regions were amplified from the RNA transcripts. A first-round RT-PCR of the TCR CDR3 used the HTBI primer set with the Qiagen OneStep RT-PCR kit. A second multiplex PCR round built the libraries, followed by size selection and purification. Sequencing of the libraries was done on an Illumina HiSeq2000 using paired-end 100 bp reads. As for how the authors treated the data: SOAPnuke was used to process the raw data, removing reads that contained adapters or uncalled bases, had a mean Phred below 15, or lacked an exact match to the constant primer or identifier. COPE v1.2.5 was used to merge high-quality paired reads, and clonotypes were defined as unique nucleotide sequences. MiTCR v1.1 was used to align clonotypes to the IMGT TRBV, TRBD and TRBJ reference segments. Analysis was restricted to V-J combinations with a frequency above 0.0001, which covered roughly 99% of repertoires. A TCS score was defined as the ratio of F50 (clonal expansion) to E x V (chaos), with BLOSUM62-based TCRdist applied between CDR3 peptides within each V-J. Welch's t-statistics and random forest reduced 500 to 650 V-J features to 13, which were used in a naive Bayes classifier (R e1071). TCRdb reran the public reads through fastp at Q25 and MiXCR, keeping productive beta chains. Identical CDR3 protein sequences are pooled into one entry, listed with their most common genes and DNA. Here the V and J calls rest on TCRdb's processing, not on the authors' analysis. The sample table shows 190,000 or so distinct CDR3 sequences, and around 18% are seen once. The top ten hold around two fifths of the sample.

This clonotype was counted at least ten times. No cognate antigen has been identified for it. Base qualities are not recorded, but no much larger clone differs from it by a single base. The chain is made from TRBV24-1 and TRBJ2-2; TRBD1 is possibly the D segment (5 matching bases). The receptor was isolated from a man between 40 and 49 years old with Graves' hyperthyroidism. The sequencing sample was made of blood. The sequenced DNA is TGTGCCACCAGTGACGGACACTCAAACACCGGGGAGCTGTTTTTT. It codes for CATSDGHSNTGELFF.